This TCR beta chain was captured by sequencing in a study of blood T cell repertoires in COVID-19. The CDR3 is made up of 15 amino acids. The ends lost 7 bases at V and 1 base at J; junction bases unmatched: 5. Germline values: CDR1 ENHRY, CDR2 SYGVKD. Participants, 18 to 89 years old, spanned 25 or so US areas. Produced via immunoSEQ multiplex PCR; TCRdb's table is partial and in-frame only. The profile shows a few hundred thousand clones, 85% to 90% of them singletons. This chain uses TRBV10-3 with TRBJ2-2; 8 positions match TRBD1. The source material was PBMCs or T cells enriched from blood (not recorded which). The source is a woman aged 25 to 45 who had been exposed to COVID-19. The chain's CDR3 is CAIMTGTGNTGELFF. CDR3 in DNA: TGTGCCATCATGACCGGGACAGGGAACACCGGGGAGCTGTTTTTT.